This is a list of T cell receptor beta chains from one sample in a study of read filtering for tumor transcriptome and immune sequencing. Each CDR3 protein is one row after TCRdb ran MiXCR on the reads. The sample holds tens of thousands of distinct CDR3 sequences, roughly 12% seen once. Sequencing input: a population of CD138-negative cells sorted from bone marrow. The receptor source for this set is a donor at least 40 years old with multiple myeloma. Both conserved end residues are part of each CDR3. Each record gives: V gene, D gene, clone size, J gene, CDR3 protein, CDR3 DNA. A D gene is named only where the DNA matches it firmly. Size is stated for part of the rows, as once, few or many counts, or as a class when the clone is expanded.

TRBV7-9,-,many,TRBJ1-1,CASSPFMNTEAFF,TGTGCCAGCAGCCCCTTCATGAACACTGAAGCTTTCTTT
TRBV7-2,TRBD2,medium-sized,TRBJ2-1,CASSLGLAGVNEQFF,TGTGCCAGCAGTTTGGGACTAGCGGGTGTCAATGAGCAGTTCTTC
TRBV11-1,TRBD1,many,TRBJ1-4,CARSDRGRTNEKLFF,TGTGCCAGATCGGACAGGGGGAGGACTAATGAAAAACTGTTTTTT
TRBV24-1,-,many,TRBJ1-5,CATSDLNKPWSNQPQHF,TGTGCCACCAGTGATTTGAACAAGCCATGGAGCAATCAGCCCCAGCATTTT
TRBV7-8,TRBD1,many,TRBJ1-5,CASSLVGTGMLGQPQHF,TGTGCCAGCAGCTTAGTCGGGACAGGGATGCTTGGTCAGCCCCAGCATTTT
TRBV23-1,-,many,TRBJ1-5,CASLDGLKPQHF,TGCGCCAGCCTGGACGGGCTTAAGCCCCAGCATTTT
TRBV6-2/TRBV6-3,-,many,TRBJ1-5,CASSLSDRLNQPQHF,TGTGCCAGCAGTCTTAGCGACAGACTCAATCAGCCCCAGCATTTT
TRBV18,TRBD2,-,TRBJ2-5,CASSREGLGTQYF,TGTGCCAGCTCACGGGAGGGGCTGGGGACCCAGTACTTC
TRBV6-1,TRBD2,many,TRBJ2-3,CASSSGWLAENPSTDTQYF,TGTGCCAGCAGCTCAGGTTGGCTAGCGGAAAACCCTAGCACAGATACGCAGTATTTT
TRBV29-1,TRBD2,many,TRBJ2-7,CSVEESSGRRQYF,TGCAGCGTTGAAGAATCTAGCGGGAGAAGGCAGTACTTC
TRBV4-3,TRBD2,medium-sized,TRBJ2-1,CASSQTSGRSYNEQFF,TGCGCCAGCAGCCAGACTAGCGGGAGGTCCTACAATGAGCAGTTCTTC
TRBV27,TRBD2,many,TRBJ2-1,CASTPSGIYNEQFF,TGTGCCAGCACCCCTAGCGGGATCTACAATGAGCAGTTCTTC
TRBV6-5,-,few,TRBJ2-3,CASSYHSTGNTDTQYF,TGTGCCAGCAGTTACCACTCCACAGGGAACACAGATACGCAGTATTTT
TRBV29-1,-,many,TRBJ2-1,CSVDNQDGPGDEQFF,TGCAGCGTTGATAACCAGGACGGGCCGGGGGATGAGCAGTTCTTC
TRBV5-4,TRBD2,many,TRBJ2-5,CASSGGGREGKTQYF,TGTGCCAGCAGCGGTGGGGGGCGGGAGGGGAAGACCCAGTACTTC
TRBV6-6,TRBD1,many,TRBJ1-1,CASRHIQGALTEAFF,TGTGCCAGCAGACACATACAGGGGGCACTCACTGAAGCTTTCTTT
TRBV6-2/TRBV6-3,TRBD2,-,TRBJ2-1,CASSSQAGGPNNEQFF,TGTGCCAGCAGCTCACAGGCGGGAGGGCCAAACAATGAGCAGTTCTTC
TRBV20-1,TRBD2,many,TRBJ2-1,CSARVLAEIHEQFF,TGCAGTGCTAGGGTACTAGCGGAAATACATGAGCAGTTCTTC
TRBV27,-,many,TRBJ2-5,CASSLSRTQETQYF,TGTGCCAGCAGTTTATCGCGGACTCAAGAGACCCAGTACTTC
TRBV7-6,-,-,TRBJ2-3,CASSLLASVIADTQYF,TGTGCCAGCAGCTTATTAGCTAGCGTGATTGCAGATACGCAGTATTTT
TRBV7-3,-,many,TRBJ2-1,CASSPDSYSYNEQFF,TGTGCCAGCAGCCCGGACTCCTACTCCTACAATGAGCAGTTCTTC
TRBV7-8,TRBD1,many,TRBJ1-4,CASSVQGPANEKLFF,TGTGCCAGCAGCGTACAGGGGCCGGCTAATGAAAAACTGTTTTTT
TRBV5-1,-,many,TRBJ2-7,CASSLEGGTYEQYF,TGCGCCAGCAGCTTGGAAGGGGGAACCTACGAGCAGTACTTC
TRBV5-1,TRBD2,many,TRBJ2-2,CASSWTSGYTGELFF,TGCGCCAGCAGCTGGACTAGCGGGTACACCGGGGAGCTGTTTTTT
TRBV6-1,TRBD2,many,TRBJ2-1,CASNGLAGTISYNEQFF,TGTGCCAGCAATGGACTAGCGGGAACCATCTCCTACAATGAGCAGTTCTTC
TRBV27,TRBD1,many,TRBJ1-5,CARKQGASNQPQHF,TGTGCCAGGAAACAGGGGGCGAGCAATCAGCCCCAGCATTTT